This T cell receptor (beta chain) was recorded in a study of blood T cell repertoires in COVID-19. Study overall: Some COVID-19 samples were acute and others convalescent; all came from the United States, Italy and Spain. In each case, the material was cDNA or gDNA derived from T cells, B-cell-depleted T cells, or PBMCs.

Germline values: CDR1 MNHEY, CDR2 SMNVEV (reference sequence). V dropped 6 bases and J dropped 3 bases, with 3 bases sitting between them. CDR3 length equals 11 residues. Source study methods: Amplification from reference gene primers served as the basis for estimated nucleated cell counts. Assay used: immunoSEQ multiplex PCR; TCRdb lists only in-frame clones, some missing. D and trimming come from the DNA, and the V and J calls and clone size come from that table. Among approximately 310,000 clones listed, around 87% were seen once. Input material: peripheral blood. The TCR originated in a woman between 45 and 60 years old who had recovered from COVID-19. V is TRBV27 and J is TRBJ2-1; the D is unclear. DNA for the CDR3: TGTGCCAGCAGCAACTACAATGAGCAGTTCTTC. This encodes CASSNYNEQFF.